This section outlines one T cell receptor beta chain sequence together with its context. The record originates from a study of blood T cell repertoires in COVID-19. Study-wide background: Samples taken during acute and convalescent COVID-19 were collected in the United States, Italy and Spain.

Assay used: immunoSEQ multiplex PCR; TCRdb lists only in-frame clones, some missing. The sample includes approximately 290,000 clones, 80% to 95% seen only once; the top ten take approximately 2.1%. The TCR comes from a woman aged 30 to 39 with COVID-19, enrolled during active disease. Specimen: peripheral blood.

CDR3 loop: CASSSTGGRGNIQYF. The CDR3 DNA is TGTGCCAGCAGCTCCACAGGGGGCAGGGGGAACATTCAGTACTTC. The chain is built from TRBV28 and TRBJ2-4, with 9 bases aligning to TRBD1. The germline gives CDR1 MDHEN, CDR2 SYDVKM. The CDR3 is made up of 15 amino acids. V shed 6 bases and J 7 bases; nucleotides not matched to a gene: 10.